This T cell receptor (beta chain) was sequenced in a study of Graves' ophthalmopathy and Graves' hyperthyroidism. Amplification targeted the TCR beta CDR3 regions, with RNA transcripts as the source material. The authors performed first-round RT-PCR with HTBI primers and then a second-round multiplex PCR. Each CDR3 protein is one row after TCRdb ran MiXCR on the multiplex PCR reads. Seen here are 1 million to 1.3 million distinct CDR3 sequences, about 36% observed once, and the top ten hold more than 9.5%. The CDR3 extends over 13 amino acids. V was trimmed by 10 bases and J by 3 bases, leaving 13 bases between them. CDR1 is ENHRY, CDR2 SYGVKD, per germline. This clonotype has a count of ten or more.

The receptor comes from an adult man with Graves' hyperthyroidism. Sequencing was carried out using peripheral blood or thyroid tissue (not recorded which). The chain employs TRBV10-3 and TRBJ1-5; D possibly corresponds to TRBD1 (5 bases). The CDR3 nucleotides read TGTGCCACAAGGGACGTCAACAATCAGCCCCAGCATTTT. Residues: CATRDVNNQPQHF.